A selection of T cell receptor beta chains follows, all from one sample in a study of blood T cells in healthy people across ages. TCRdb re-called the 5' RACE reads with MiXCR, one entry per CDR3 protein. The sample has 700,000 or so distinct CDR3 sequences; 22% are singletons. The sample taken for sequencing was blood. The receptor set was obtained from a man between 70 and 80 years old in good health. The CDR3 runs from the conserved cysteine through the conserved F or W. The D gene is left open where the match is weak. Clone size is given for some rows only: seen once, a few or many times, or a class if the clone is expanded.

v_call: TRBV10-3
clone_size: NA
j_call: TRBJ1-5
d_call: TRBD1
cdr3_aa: CAISAGQAYSNQPQHF
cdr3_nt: TGTGCCATCAGTGCGGGACAGGCTTATAGCAATCAGCCCCAGCATTTT

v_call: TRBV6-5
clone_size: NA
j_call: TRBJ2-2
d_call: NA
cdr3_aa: CASSSDRNTGELFF
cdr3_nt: TGTGCCAGCAGCTCGGACAGAAACACCGGAGAGCTGTTTTTT

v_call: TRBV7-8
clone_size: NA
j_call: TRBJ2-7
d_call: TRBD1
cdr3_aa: CASSLGTGSVEQYF
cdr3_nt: TGTGCCAGCAGCTTAGGGACAGGGTCTGTCGAGCAGTACTTC

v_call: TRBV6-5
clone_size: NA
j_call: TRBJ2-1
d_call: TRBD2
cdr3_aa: CASTLSGAAYNEQFF
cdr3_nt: TGTGCCAGCACCCTTAGCGGGGCTGCTTACAATGAGCAGTTCTTC

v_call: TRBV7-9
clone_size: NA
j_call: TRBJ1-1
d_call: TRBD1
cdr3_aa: CASSLVGQGDLEAFF
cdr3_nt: TGTGCCAGCAGCTTAGTCGGACAGGGCGACCTTGAAGCTTTCTTT

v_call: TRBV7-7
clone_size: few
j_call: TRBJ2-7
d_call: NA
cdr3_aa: CASSPGTLSSYEQYF
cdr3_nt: TGTGCCAGCAGCCCCGGGACATTGAGCTCCTACGAGCAGTACTTC

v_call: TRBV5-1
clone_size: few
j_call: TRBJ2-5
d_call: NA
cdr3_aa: CASSFSASETQYF
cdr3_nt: TGCGCCAGCAGCTTTTCCGCGTCGGAGACCCAGTACTTC

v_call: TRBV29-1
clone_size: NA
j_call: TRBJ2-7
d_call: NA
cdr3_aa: CSATGGGGSCEQYF
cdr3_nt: TGCAGCGCCACGGGCGGGGGCGGTTCCTGCGAGCAGTACTTC

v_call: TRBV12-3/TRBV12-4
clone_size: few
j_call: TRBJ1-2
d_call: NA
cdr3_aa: CASSIEGRGYTF
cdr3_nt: TGTGCCAGCAGTATCGAGGGACGGGGCTACACCTTC

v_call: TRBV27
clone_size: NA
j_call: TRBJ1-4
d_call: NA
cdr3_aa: CASSQDTTTNEKLFF
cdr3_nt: TGTGCCAGCAGTCAGGACACCACGACTAATGAAAAACTGTTTTTT

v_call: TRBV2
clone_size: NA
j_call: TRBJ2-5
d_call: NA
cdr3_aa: CASRSDRRETQYF
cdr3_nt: TGTGCCAGCCGTTCCGATAGGAGGGAGACCCAGTACTTC

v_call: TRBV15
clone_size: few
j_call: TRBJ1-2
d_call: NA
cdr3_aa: CATSRDMRGDGYTF
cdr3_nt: TGTGCCACCAGCAGAGATATGAGGGGCGATGGCTACACCTTC

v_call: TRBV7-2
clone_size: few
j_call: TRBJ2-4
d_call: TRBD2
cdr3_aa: CASNLEGGIAGPGLQYF
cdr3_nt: TGTGCCAGCAACTTAGAGGGGGGTATAGCGGGACCCGGTCTTCAGTACTTC

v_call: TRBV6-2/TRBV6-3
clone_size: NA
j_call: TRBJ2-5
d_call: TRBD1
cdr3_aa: CASNRQGISTETQYF
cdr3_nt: TGTGCCAGCAACAGACAGGGGATTTCCACGGAGACCCAGTACTTC

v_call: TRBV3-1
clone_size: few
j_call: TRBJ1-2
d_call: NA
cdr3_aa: CASSPIAVGYGYTF
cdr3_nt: TGTGCCAGCAGCCCGATTGCGGTGGGCTATGGCTACACCTTC

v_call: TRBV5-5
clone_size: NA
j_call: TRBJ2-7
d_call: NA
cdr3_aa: CASSLDGGKRYEQYF
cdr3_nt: TGTGCCAGCAGCTTGGATGGCGGAAAACGCTACGAGCAGTACTTC

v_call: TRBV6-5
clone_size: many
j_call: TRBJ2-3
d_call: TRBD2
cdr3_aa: CASRSAGATDTQYF
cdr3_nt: TGTGCCAGCAGGTCCGCGGGAGCTACAGATACGCAGTATTTT

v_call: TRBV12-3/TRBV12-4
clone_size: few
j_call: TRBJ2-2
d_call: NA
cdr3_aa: CASSPRNMNTGELFF
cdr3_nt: TGTGCCAGCAGTCCCAGGAATATGAACACCGGGGAGCTGTTTTTT

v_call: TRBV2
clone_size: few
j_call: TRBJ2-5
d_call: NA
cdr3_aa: CATGRGRETQYF
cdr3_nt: TGTGCCACGGGACGGGGAAGAGAGACCCAGTACTTC

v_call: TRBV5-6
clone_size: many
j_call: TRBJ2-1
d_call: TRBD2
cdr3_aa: CASSFLAGRDNEQFF
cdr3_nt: TGTGCCAGCAGCTTTCTAGCGGGAAGAGACAATGAGCAGTTCTTC

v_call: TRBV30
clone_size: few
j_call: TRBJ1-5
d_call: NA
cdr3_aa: CAWSVTGDQPQHF
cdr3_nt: TGTGCCTGGAGTGTGACAGGAGACCAGCCCCAGCATTTT

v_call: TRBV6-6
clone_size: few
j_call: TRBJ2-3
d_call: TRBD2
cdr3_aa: CASSLTSGEDTQYF
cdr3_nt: TGTGCCAGCAGTTTGACTAGCGGGGAAGATACGCAGTATTTT

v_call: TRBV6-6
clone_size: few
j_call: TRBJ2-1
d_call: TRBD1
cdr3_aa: CASRKDRDSYNEQFF
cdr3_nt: TGTGCCAGCCGAAAGGACAGGGACTCCTACAATGAGCAGTTCTTC

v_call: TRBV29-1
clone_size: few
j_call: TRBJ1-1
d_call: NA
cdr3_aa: CSVEDLWGIEAITEAFF
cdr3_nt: TGCAGCGTTGAAGATCTTTGGGGAATTGAAGCGATTACTGAAGCTTTCTTT

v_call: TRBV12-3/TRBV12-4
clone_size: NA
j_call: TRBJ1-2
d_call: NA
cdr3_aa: CASSSSDREGYGYTF
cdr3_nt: NA

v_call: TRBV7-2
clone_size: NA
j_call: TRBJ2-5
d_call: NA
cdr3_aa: CASSWGHDRETQYF
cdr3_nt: TGTGCCAGCAGCTGGGGGCACGACCGAGAGACCCAGTACTTC

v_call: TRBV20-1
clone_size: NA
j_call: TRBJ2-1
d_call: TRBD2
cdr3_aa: CSAPGLACNEQFF
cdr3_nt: TGCAGTGCACCCGGACTAGCGTGCAATGAGCAGTTCTTC

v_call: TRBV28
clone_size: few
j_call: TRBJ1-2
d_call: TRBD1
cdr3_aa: CASSLSQGARVFGYTF
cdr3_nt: TGTGCCAGCAGTTTATCACAGGGGGCTAGGGTGTTTGGCTACACCTTC

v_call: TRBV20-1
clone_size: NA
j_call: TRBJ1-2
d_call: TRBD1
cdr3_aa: CSVLSGQGYGYTF
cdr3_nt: TGCAGTGTTCTTTCGGGACAGGGCTATGGCTACACCTTC

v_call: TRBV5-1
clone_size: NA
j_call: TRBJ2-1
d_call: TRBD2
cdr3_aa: CASSLTSGMFNEQFF
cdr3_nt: TGCGCCAGCAGCTTGACTAGCGGGATGTTCAATGAGCAGTTCTTC

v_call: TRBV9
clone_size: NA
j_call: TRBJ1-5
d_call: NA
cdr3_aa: CASSSEAGSNQPQHF
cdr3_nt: TGTGCCAGCAGCTCCGAGGCCGGGAGCAATCAGCCCCAGCATTTT

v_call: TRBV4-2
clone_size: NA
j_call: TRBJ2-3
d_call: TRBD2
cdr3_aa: CASSQDASGGEDTQYF
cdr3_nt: TGTGCCAGCAGCCAAGATGCTAGCGGGGGAGAAGATACGCAGTATTTT

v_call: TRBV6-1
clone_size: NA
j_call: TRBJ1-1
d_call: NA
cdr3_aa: CASSESMAGTEAFF
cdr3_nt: TGTGCCAGCAGTGAAAGCATGGCCGGCACTGAAGCTTTCTTT

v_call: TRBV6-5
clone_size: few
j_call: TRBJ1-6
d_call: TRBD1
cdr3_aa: CASSYSGRGRNNSPLHF
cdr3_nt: TGTGCCAGCAGTTACTCTGGCAGGGGGCGAAATAATTCACCCCTCCACTTT

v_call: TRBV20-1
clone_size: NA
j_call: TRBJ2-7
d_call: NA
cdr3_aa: CSARDERDTKGGEQYF
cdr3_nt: TGCAGTGCTAGAGATGAACGGGACACCAAGGGGGGGGAGCAGTACTTC

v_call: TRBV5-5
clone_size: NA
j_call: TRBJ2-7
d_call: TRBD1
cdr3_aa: CASSLATGGEQYF
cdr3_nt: TGTGCCAGCAGCTTGGCAACAGGGGGCGAGCAGTACTTC

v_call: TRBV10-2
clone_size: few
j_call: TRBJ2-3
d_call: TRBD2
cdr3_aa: CASSVIAGGLLDTQYF
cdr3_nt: TGCGCCAGCAGCGTAATAGCGGGAGGCCTTCTGGATACGCAGTATTTT

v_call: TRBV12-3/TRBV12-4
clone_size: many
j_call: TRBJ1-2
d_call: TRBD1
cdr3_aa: CASSLEDRGYGYTF
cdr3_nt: TGTGCCAGCAGTTTAGAGGACAGGGGGTATGGCTACACCTTC

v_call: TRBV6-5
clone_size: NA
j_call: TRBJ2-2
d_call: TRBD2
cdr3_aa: CASSYSSLAGGYTGELFF
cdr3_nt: TGTGCCAGCAGTTACTCTAGTCTAGCGGGGGGTTACACCGGGGAGCTGTTTTTT